These T cell receptor beta chains were read from a single sample in a study of control samples from healthy donors and cancer patients. Sequencing was performed with immunoSEQ multiplex PCR; in TCRdb, only in-frame clones are kept and a portion is missing. Of about 76,000 clones in the sample, about 89% are singletons; the top ten hold approximately 9.4%. Sequenced: PBMCs. Receptors originate from a woman between 45 and 60 years old with colorectal cancer. Both conserved end residues are part of each CDR3. D genes are given only for firm matches.

d_gene	v_gene	j_gene	CDR3aa
.	TRBV6-5	TRBJ1-2	CASSQKRSGYTF
.	TRBV4-3	TRBJ1-4	CASSQDVRGSYEKLFF
.	TRBV7-3	TRBJ2-1	CASSSQGSYNEQFF
TRBD1	TRBV29-1	TRBJ1-1	CSVEDLQGANTEAFF
.	TRBV20-1	TRBJ1-5	CSASPPGANQPQHF
.	TRBV29-1	TRBJ1-4	CSVEGGRGMGEKLFF
.	TRBV7-2	TRBJ1-1	CASSSGRRTSAFF
.	TRBV12-3/TRBV12-4	TRBJ2-1	CASSLETVDEQFF
.	TRBV18	TRBJ2-3	CASSPFTDADTQYF
.	TRBV5-1	TRBJ2-2	CASSLAFRGDTGELFF
.	TRBV12-5	TRBJ1-1	CASGLAALNTEAFF
.	TRBV4-3	TRBJ2-1	CASSQGQGTALNEQFF
TRBD2	TRBV3-1/TRBV3-2	TRBJ2-1	CASSHGWTSETNEQFF
.	TRBV20-1	TRBJ2-3	CSAFSTHVQYF
.	TRBV24-1	TRBJ2-1	CATSDPTVNYNEQFF
.	TRBV29-1	TRBJ2-1	CSVGTPNRDEQFF
.	TRBV28	TRBJ2-2	CASATRGFFTGELFF
.	TRBV20-1	TRBJ2-1	CSAPRSVEQFF